Detailed here is one TCR beta chain. Trimming removed 3 bases from V and 5 bases from J; junction bases left unmatched: 11. The CDR3 consists of 15 residues. The germline V gene has CDR1 SGHRS and CDR2 YFSETQ. Amplification targeted TCR beta CDR3 regions from RNA transcripts. With the HTBI primer set, the TCR CDR3 went through a first round of RT-PCR. Each CDR3 protein gets one entry after TCRdb re-called the multiplex PCR reads with MiXCR. Of roughly 510,000 distinct CDR3 sequences listed, under 25% are singletons. The data derive from a study of T cells in Graves' hyperthyroidism and ophthalmopathy. This TCR came from a man aged 18 to 35 with Graves' hyperthyroidism. The rearrangement links TRBV5-1 to TRBJ2-7; 7 bases agree with TRBD1. Sequencing was carried out using blood. The CDR3 bases are TGCGCCAGCAGCTCGTCCGGGACAGCTGTCGACGAGCAGTACTTC. It encodes CASSSSGTAVDEQYF.